The 28 T cell receptor beta chains reported below all come from one sample, sequenced in a study of blood T cell repertoires in COVID-19 (dated by TCRdb to 2018 to 2020). The library was prepared using the immunoSEQ multiplex PCR assay. Entries here come from immuneACCESS through TCRdb and include only in-frame sequences with V and J called. Some clones fail to appear in such tables; in the studies checked, an unresolved V gene covers under half of the shortfall, and the cause of the remainder is unknown. In this sample the table shows hundreds of thousands of clones, more than 80% of which occur a single time. Roughly 1.4% of the sample lies in the top ten. Sample: peripheral blood. These TCRs come from a woman aged 25 to 39 with active or convalescent COVID-19.

This clone was found a few times. The chain is built from TRBV19 and TRBJ2-2; D is unclear. The V gene lost 2 bases and the J gene lost 6 bases, with 10 bases spanning the gap. The germline gives CDR1 LNHDA, CDR2 SQIVND (reference sequence). This CDR3 is 14 amino acids long. CDR3 residues: CASSIRLVAGELFF. For the CDR3, the DNA is TGTGCCAGTAGTATAAGGCTAGTCGCCGGGGAGCTGTTTTTT.

This clone appeared a single time. V is TRBV9 and J is TRBJ2-5, with TRBD1 matching 8 bases. V lost 0 bases, J lost 5 bases, and 9 bases stayed unmatched. In germline, CDR1 is SGDLS, CDR2 YYNGEE. The CDR3 runs 16 residues. CDR3 in amino acids: CASSVGTGSLLETQYF. CDR3 nucleotides: TGTGCCAGCAGCGTAGGGACAGGGTCCCTGCTGGAGACCCAGTACTTC.

The chain recombines TRBV6-5 with TRBJ2-3; 7 bases align to TRBD2. The CDR3 sequence is 15 residues long. The germline V gene has CDR1 MNHEY and CDR2 SVGAGI. Trimming cost V 6 bases and J 2 bases; bases outside gene matches: 8. CDR3 sequence reads: CASSTGGFITDTQYF. DNA for the CDR3: TGTGCCAGCAGCACGGGGGGTTTTATCACAGATACGCAGTATTTT.

The J gene is TRBJ2-5, the V gene TRBV7-2; 9 positions match TRBD2. Per germline, CDR1 SGHTA and CDR2 FQGNSA. The ends lost 2 bases at V and 9 bases at J; junction bases unmatched: 16. The length of the CDR3 is 17 residues. The CDR3 region is CASSLFSGLAGMGPQYF. CDR3 bases: TGTGCCAGCAGCTTATTTTCAGGGCTAGCGGGGATGGGCCCCCAGTACTTC.

This clone was counted only a few times. This chain connects TRBV28 to TRBJ1-2, with D possibly TRBD1 on 6 matching bases. The CDR3 consists of 13 residues. The ends were cut back, 6 bases at V and 8 bases at J, with 16 bases in the middle. Germline CDR1 MDHEN, CDR2 SYDVKM. The CDR3 reads CASRAVGAQGYTF. CDR3 coding DNA: TGTGCCAGCAGAGCGGTGGGGGCGCAAGGCTACACCTTC.

The rearrangement uses TRBV11-2 and TRBJ2-7; TRBD1 aligns across 8 bases. The germline V gene encodes CDR1 SGHAT and CDR2 FQNNGV. The CDR3 covers 14 residues. V trimming: 5 bases; J trimming: 2 bases; junction bases outside the gene matches: 5. The CDR3 reads CASSPGGGAYEQYF. CDR3 DNA: TGTGCCAGCAGCCCAGGGGGCGGGGCCTACGAGCAGTACTTC.

The rearrangement joins TRBV23-1 to TRBJ2-7, with a possible D match to TRBD2 (6 bases). TRBV23-1 is placed among ORFs of uncertain function. The CDR3 has 13 residues. V was pared by 8 bases and J by 3 bases, with 14 bases between. This CDR3 reads CASGLRLNYEQYF. CDR3 DNA: TGCGCCAGCGGACTAAGGCTTAACTACGAGCAGTACTTC.

The chain joins TRBV19 to TRBJ1-5; TRBD1 aligns across 9 bases. This CDR3 has 15 residues. Trimming took 5 bases from V and 6 from J; bases not matched to a gene: 8. Germline assignment: CDR1 LNHDA and CDR2 SQIVND (reference sequence). As DNA, the CDR3 is TGTGCCAGTAGTGTGGGGACAGGGCAGGGTCAGCCCCAGCATTTT. Residues: CASSVGTGQGQPQHF. The entire variable domain, with the rest obtained from reference TRBV19 and TRBJ1-5, is as follows: DGGITQSPKYLFRKEGQNVTLSCEQNLNHDAMYWYRQDPGQGLRLIYYSQIVNDFQKGDIAEGYSVSREKKESFPLTVTSAQKNPTAFYLCASSVGTGQGQPQHFGDGTRLSIL.

The chain has TRBV4-1 and TRBJ2-5; 7 bases are shared with TRBD2. Unmatched junction bases numbered 3, after V lost 4 bases and J lost 1 base. Germline assignment: CDR1 MGHRA and CDR2 YSYEKL. This CDR3 spans 14 amino acids. Written as DNA, the CDR3 is TGCGCCAGCAGCCCCACTAGCGTCCAAGAGACCCAGTACTTC. Translation: CASSPTSVQETQYF.

Turning to this clone: The junction differs from germline at one of its ends, possibly a read error. The chain uses TRBV7-8 and TRBJ2-1; 9 bases fit TRBD2. Germline V lookup: CDR1 SGHVS, CDR2 FQNEAQ. The CDR3 runs 19 residues. The CDR3 DNA reads TGTGCCAGCAGCCTAGCGGGACCGGGACTCCAGACGTCCTACAATGAGCAGTTCTTC. It is translated as CASSLAGPGLQTSYNEQFF. Full variable domain (outside the CDR3, taken from reference TRBV7-8 and TRBJ2-1): GAGVSQSPRYKVAKRGQDVALRCDPISGHVSLFWYQQALGQGPEFLTYFQNEAQLDKSGLPSDRFFAERPEGSVSTLKIQRTQQEDSAVYLCASSLAGPGLQTSYNEQFFGPGTRLTVL.

V usage is TRBV19 and J usage is TRBJ1-2; the match to TRBD1 covers 7 bases. Losses at the gene ends were 2 bases for V and 4 bases for J; bases not matched to a gene: 10. The CDR3 is 16 amino acids. Germline V lookup: CDR1 LNHDA, CDR2 SQIVND (reference sequence). The DNA for the CDR3 is TGTGCCAGTAGTATAAGAGGGACAGTCCAACTCTATGGCTACACCTTC. This translates into CASSIRGTVQLYGYTF.

A single count supports this clone. The chain uses TRBV6-6 and TRBJ1-2; weak D call: TRBD1 (5 bases). The CDR3 spans 13 residues. Germline lookup yields CDR1 MNHNY and CDR2 SVGAGI (reference sequence). V was shortened by 4 bases and J by 7 bases, with 13 bases between the two germline ends. CDR3 protein: CASSSFSGAGYTF. The CDR3 nucleotides are TGTGCCAGCAGTTCCTTTTCTGGGGCTGGCTACACCTTC.

The V gene is TRBV23-1, the J gene TRBJ2-7; 7 bases line up with TRBD1. TRBV23-1 is reported as an ORF; its role is uncertain. The CDR3 is 15 residues long. V lost 6 bases, J lost 3 bases, and 11 bases stayed unmatched. CDR3 sequence: CASSPTGSRDYEQYF. CDR3 bases: TGCGCCAGCAGCCCGACAGGGTCCAGGGACTACGAGCAGTACTTC.

The rearrangement joins TRBV5-5 to TRBJ1-1; D gene unclear. The V and J ends lost 0 bases and 0 bases respectively, with 12 bases between them. The CDR3 has 16 residues. CDR1 is SGHKS and CDR2 is YYEKEE in the germline V gene (reference sequence). CDR3 residues: CASSLAGRTMNTEAFF. In nucleotides, the CDR3 is TGTGCCAGCAGCTTGGCCGGTCGGACTATGAACACTGAAGCTTTCTTT.

The CDR3 spells CASSPAVQEAFF. In nucleotides, the CDR3 is TGTGCCAGCTCACCGGCTGTCCAGGAAGCTTTCTTT. This chain connects TRBV18 to TRBJ1-1, with D unresolved. There are 12 residues in the CDR3. The V end was cut by 3 bases, the J end by 8 bases, with 10 bases between. In germline, CDR1 is KGHSH, CDR2 LQKENI. The full variable domain, its missing parts supplied by reference TRBV18 and TRBJ1-1, is NAGVMQNPRHLVRRRGQEARLRCSPMKGHSHVYWYRQLPEEGLKFMVYLQKENIIDESGMPKERFSAEFPKEGPSILRIQQVVRGDSAAYFCASSPAVQEAFFGQGTRLTVV.

The sample holds one count of this clone. This chain links TRBV3-1 (or the pseudogene TRBV3-2) with TRBJ2-2, with TRBD2 matching over 10 bases. V lost 4 bases and J lost 5; bases outside the gene matches: 10. The CDR3 is 17 residues long. Germline values: CDR1 LGHDT, CDR2 YNNKEL (reference sequence). The CDR3 region is CASSLISGRIGTGELFF. CDR3 nucleotide sequence: TGTGCCAGCAGCCTCATTAGCGGGAGGATTGGGACCGGGGAGCTGTTTTTT.

On this clone itself: Within the sample, other DNA sequences also encode this same CDR3. The J gene is TRBJ2-7, the V gene TRBV27; 7 nucleotides line up with TRBD1. V gave up 3 bases and J gave up 2 bases; unmatched junction bases: 4. CDR3 length: 14 amino acids. Germline CDR1 MNHEY, CDR2 SMNVEV (reference sequence). The DNA for the CDR3 is TGTGCCAGCAGTTTTAGTGGGACAGCCTACGAGCAGTACTTC. Its protein product is CASSFSGTAYEQYF.

This chain uses TRBV28 with TRBJ2-7; possible D gene TRBD2, 5 bases. This CDR3 contains 14 residues. V gave up 5 bases and J gave up 0 bases, with 11 bases separating them. Germline V gene lookup returns CDR1 MDHEN and CDR2 SYDVKM. The CDR3 reads CASSPWESSYEQYF. CDR3 coding DNA: TGTGCCAGCAGTCCTTGGGAGAGCTCCTACGAGCAGTACTTC.

The J gene is TRBJ2-7, the V gene TRBV5-1; TRBD2 aligns across 13 bases. Germline CDR1 reads SGHRS; CDR2 reads YFSETQ. The V gene end was trimmed by 4 bases and the J gene end by 5 bases; junction bases not matched to a gene: 3. The CDR3 has 14 residues. The CDR3 is CASSRTSGGHEQYF. CDR3 DNA: TGCGCCAGCAGCCGGACTAGCGGGGGCCACGAGCAGTACTTC.

This clone was detected only once. The chain recombines TRBV4-1 with TRBJ2-5; possibly TRBD1 for D (5 bases). V was pared by 1 base and J by 1 base, with 13 bases between. Looked up from germline, CDR1 is MGHRA and CDR2 is YSYEKL. The length of the CDR3 is 16 residues. The CDR3 DNA follows: TGCGCCAGCAGCCAAGTGGTCCGCCAGGGCCAAGAGACCCAGTACTTC. Translated, it gives CASSQVVRQGQETQYF.

The V gene is TRBV7-6, the J gene TRBJ2-1; 12 bases match TRBD2. J lost 5 bases, V lost 6 bases, and 5 bases had no gene match. Per the germline V gene, CDR1 is SGHVS and CDR2 is FNYEAQ. CDR3 length equals 15 residues. This CDR3 is CASSLTSGGHNEQFF. CDR3 nucleotides: TGTGCCAGCAGTCTTACTAGCGGGGGGCACAATGAGCAGTTCTTC.

This chain links TRBV27 with TRBJ1-4; 7 bases match TRBD1. Germline values: CDR1 MNHEY, CDR2 SMNVEV (reference sequence). This CDR3 spans 14 amino acids. V lost 6 bases, J lost 5 bases, and 6 bases stayed unmatched. CDR3 nucleotides: TGTGCCAGCAGCCCGGGACAGCTAAATGAAAAACTGTTTTTT. Amino acid sequence: CASSPGQLNEKLFF.

The CDR3 spells CASSYFVGRGRGETQYF. The CDR3, as DNA: TGTGCCAGCAGTTACTTCGTCGGCAGGGGGAGAGGGGAGACCCAGTACTTC. This chain uses TRBV6-2 or TRBV6-3 with TRBJ2-5; TRBD1 matches at 7 bases. Germline-derived CDR1 and CDR2 are MNHEY and SVGEGT. The CDR3 consists of 17 residues. V lost 1 base to trimming and J lost 5 bases; unmatched junction nucleotides: 13.

The chain uses TRBV10-3 and TRBJ1-1; D is ambiguous. Deletions cut 0 bases from V and 1 base from J, with 9 bases between. The CDR3 has 15 residues. Germline values: CDR1 ENHRY, CDR2 SYGVKD. The CDR3, as DNA: TGTGCCATCAGTGAGTCGCCGCTATCGAACACTGAAGCTTTCTTT. Translating it yields CAISESPLSNTEAFF.

The genes are TRBV2 and TRBJ2-2; 10 nucleotides align to TRBD2. The V gene end was trimmed by 3 bases and the J gene end by 4 bases; junction bases not matched to a gene: 2. Looked up from germline, CDR1 is SNHLY and CDR2 is FYNNEI. This CDR3 is 15 amino acids long. The CDR3 sequence: CASSDRTSGTGELFF. DNA of the CDR3: TGTGCCAGCAGTGATAGGACTAGCGGCACCGGGGAGCTGTTTTTT.

V gene TRBV28 combines with J gene TRBJ1-2; no reliable D call. This CDR3 is 13 amino acids long. Germline-derived CDR1 and CDR2 are MDHEN and SYDVKM. Trimming removed 4 bases from V and 4 bases from J, with 10 bases in between. CDR3: CASSSRGVYGYTF. The CDR3 bases are TGTGCCAGCAGTTCCCGCGGGGTCTATGGCTACACCTTC.

The rearrangement joins TRBV29-1 to TRBJ1-2; 11 bases are a match to TRBD1. This CDR3 is 15 amino acids long. Germline-derived CDR1 and CDR2 are SQVTM and ANQGSEA. The junction had 8 bases not matched to a gene; V was cut back by 0 bases and J by 8 bases. CDR3 sequence reads: CSVEDHGTGGFGYTF. CDR3 in DNA: TGCAGCGTTGAAGATCACGGGACAGGGGGTTTCGGCTACACCTTC.

The chain recombines TRBV11-3 with TRBJ1-1; weak D call: TRBD1 (6 bases). This CDR3 has 16 residues. V lost 4 bases, J lost 0 bases, and 15 bases lay in between. CDR1 SGHNT and CDR2 YENEEA come from the germline V gene. Here the CDR3 reads CASSSHKQGMNTEAFF. The CDR3 DNA is TGTGCCAGCAGCTCGCACAAACAGGGAATGAACACTGAAGCTTTCTTT.